One and the same sample provided the 12 T cell receptor beta chains below, sequenced in a study of T cells after posttransplantation cyclophosphamide. Treatment was busulfan-fludarabine conditioning, a marrow graft, and cyclophosphamide on days +3 and +4. The data were produced by immunoSEQ multiplex PCR, yet TCRdb's version contains in-frame clones alone and is incomplete. The profile shows tens of thousands of clones, 70% to 90% of them singletons. The specimen was PBMCs, collected after allogeneic stem cell transplant with posttransplant cyclophosphamide. The origin of the receptors is a female patient aged 25-40 years who received an allogeneic stem cell transplant from an unrelated donor, was CMV-positive, and had no GVHD. Some T cells may be provided by the graft donor.

The chain joins TRBV10-2 to TRBJ2-7, with 9 bases matching TRBD1. This CDR3 contains 15 residues. Trimming cost V 0 bases and J 1 base; bases outside gene matches: 1. CDR1 is WSHSY and CDR2 is SAAADI in the germline V gene. The CDR3 region has the DNA TGCGCCAGCAGTGAGTCCGGGACAGGGTCCTACGAGCAGTACTTC. Protein product: CASSESGTGSYEQYF.

V is TRBV7-3 and J is TRBJ2-3, with 10 positions matching TRBD2. Per germline, CDR1 SGHTA and CDR2 FQGTGA. The CDR3 has 15 amino acids. The V and J ends lost 3 bases and 6 bases, in that order; junction bases with no gene match: 6. CDR3: CASSFQRGGRDTQYF. For the CDR3, the DNA is TGTGCCAGCAGCTTTCAGCGGGGGGGGAGGGATACGCAGTATTTT.

V usage is TRBV27 and J usage is TRBJ1-1; D is ambiguous. Trimming stripped 5 bases from V and 2 bases from J, with 9 bases between. Germline CDR1 and CDR2: MNHEY and SMNVEV (reference sequence). This CDR3 contains 13 residues. The CDR3: CASSLRQNTEAFF. CDR3 in DNA: TGTGCCAGCAGTCTACGACAAAACACTGAAGCTTTCTTT.

V gene TRBV19 combines with J gene TRBJ2-7; no firm D call. Germline V gene data show CDR1 as LNHDA and CDR2 as SQIVND (reference sequence). The length of the CDR3 is 14 residues. The V end lost 3 bases, the J end lost 0 bases, and 9 bases lay between the germline ends. CDR3: CASSIEQNSYEQYF. Here the CDR3 DNA reads TGTGCCAGTAGTATCGAACAGAACTCCTACGAGCAGTACTTC.

The V call is TRBV5-1, the J call TRBJ2-4; D might be TRBD2 (5 bases). This CDR3 is built from 16 residues. CDR1 is SGHRS and CDR2 is YFSETQ in the germline V gene. Trimming cost V 4 bases and J 1 base, with 15 bases left between them. The CDR3 DNA follows: TGCGCCAGCAGCGTAGCATTTCGAGGGGCCAAAAACATTCAGTACTTC. Encoded protein: CASSVAFRGAKNIQYF.

This clone has just one count. Sequence at one end of the junction differs from germline and may be a read error. V usage is TRBV7-9 and J usage is TRBJ1-3, with TRBD1 matching over 7 bases. Germline V gene data show CDR1 as SEHNR and CDR2 as FQNEAQ (reference sequence). The CDR3 has 15 residues. The CDR3 coding sequence is TGTGCCAGCAGCTCGGGACAGACCTTCGGAAACGCCATATATTTT. It translates to CASSSGQTFGNAIYF.

The V gene is TRBV19, the J gene TRBJ2-1; the D is unclear. The CDR3 runs to 13 residues. V dropped 3 bases and J dropped 5 bases, with 8 bases sitting between them. Germline lookup yields CDR1 LNHDA and CDR2 SQIVND (reference sequence). The CDR3 reads CASSMLADNEQFF. The CDR3 DNA is TGTGCCAGTAGTATGTTGGCGGACAATGAGCAGTTCTTC.

The V call is TRBV28, the J call TRBJ1-5; maybe TRBD1 (6 bases). Germline CDR1 reads MDHEN; CDR2 reads SYDVKM. The CDR3 extends over 19 amino acids. Trimming left V 5 bases short and J 6 bases short, with 29 bases between. In DNA form, the CDR3 reads TGTGCCAGCAGTGACCCAGTTGGACAGCAAATCTCCCGTAGTCAGCCCCAGCATTTT. It is translated as CASSDPVGQQISRSQPQHF.

Worth noting for this clone: One end of the junction does not line up with germline, which may come from a read error. The sample carries other DNA sequences with the same CDR3. V usage is TRBV28 and J usage is TRBJ1-6; 7 nucleotides line up with TRBD1. The germline gives CDR1 MDHEN, CDR2 SYDVKM. This CDR3 is built from 18 residues. DNA for the CDR3: TGTGCCAGCAGTTTAATTAAGGGGGGACAGACCTTCAATTCCCCCCTCCACTTT. The encoded protein is CASSLIKGGQTFNSPLHF.

This chain joins TRBV14 and TRBJ1-1; 9 positions match TRBD1. Trimming at V came to 0 bases and at J to 5 bases, leaving 13 bases not matched to a gene. The CDR3 has 18 amino acids. Germline assignment: CDR1 SGHDN and CDR2 FVKESK. The CDR3 spells CASSQDLLDRGVQTEAFF. The CDR3 region has the DNA TGTGCCAGCAGCCAAGACCTTCTGGACAGGGGAGTACAGACTGAAGCTTTCTTT.

The rearrangement uses TRBV4-3 and TRBJ2-3; D is possibly TRBD2 (5 bases). The CDR3 extends over 16 amino acids. Germline V gives CDR1 LGHNA, CDR2 YSLEER. The V gene lost 0 bases and the J gene lost 1 base, with 11 bases spanning the gap. CDR3 sequence reads: CASSQDPGKGTDTQYF. CDR3 DNA: TGCGCCAGCAGCCAAGATCCGGGGAAGGGCACAGATACGCAGTATTTT.

The chain links TRBV19 to TRBJ1-5; D unresolved. Trimming took 4 bases from V and 4 from J, leaving 11 bases between them. The CDR3 is 14 residues long. CDR1 LNHDA and CDR2 SQIVND come from the germline V gene (reference sequence). The CDR3 loop is CASSTTGSNQPQHF. DNA for the CDR3: TGTGCCAGTAGTACTACCGGGTCGAATCAGCCCCAGCATTTT.